The 31 T cell receptor beta chains given below trace back to one sample, sequenced in a study of blood T cell repertoires in COVID-19. The assay was immunoSEQ multiplex PCR, and TCRdb's table has in-frame clones only and misses some. The profile covers around 99,000 clones, with about 80% appearing a single time and about 4.5% taken by the ten largest. The sample was peripheral blood. The receptors were gathered from a man aged 65 to 85 with acute or convalescent COVID-19.

V and J are TRBV11-1 and TRBJ2-2; 11 bases are a match to TRBD1. The germline V gene encodes CDR1 SGHAT and CDR2 FQDESV (reference sequence). J gave up 6 bases and V 3 bases, and 0 bases lay outside the gene matches. CDR3 length equals 14 residues. The CDR3 is CASSLDRGPGELFF. The CDR3 bases are TGTGCCAGCAGCTTGGACAGGGGGCCCGGGGAGCTGTTTTTT.

This clone has more than one count but fewer than ten. The chain carries TRBV9 and TRBJ2-7; 9 bases align to TRBD1. CDR3 length equals 15 residues. Germline-derived CDR1 and CDR2 are SGDLS and YYNGEE. Trimming cost V 3 bases and J 7 bases; bases outside gene matches: 11. The CDR3 here is CASSGALGQGEEQYF. The DNA for the CDR3 is TGTGCCAGCAGCGGAGCCCTGGGACAGGGTGAAGAGCAGTACTTC.

The chain joins TRBV5-6 to TRBJ1-2; 9 nucleotides agree with TRBD1. CDR1 SGHDT and CDR2 YYEEEE come from the germline V gene. The CDR3 totals 15 residues. The junction had 8 bases not matched to a gene; V was cut back by 4 bases and J by 4 bases. The CDR3 sequence is CASSLPGTGSYGYTF. The CDR3 DNA sequence: TGTGCCAGCAGCCTTCCTGGGACAGGGAGCTATGGCTACACCTTC.

The chain combines TRBV4-1 with TRBJ1-2; no firm D call. Deletions cut 0 bases from V and 9 bases from J, with 11 bases between. There are 13 residues in the CDR3. CDR1 is MGHRA and CDR2 is YSYEKL in the germline V gene. The CDR3 here is CASSQDVEGSYTF. DNA of the CDR3: TGCGCCAGCAGCCAAGATGTCGAGGGTAGCTACACCTTC.

The chain couples TRBV19 to TRBJ1-2, with TRBD1 matching 8 bases. The junction had 5 bases not matched to a gene; V was cut back by 6 bases and J by 5 bases. From germline, CDR1 is LNHDA and CDR2 SQIVND (reference sequence). The CDR3 is 13 amino acids. The CDR3 spells CASSDRGSYGYTF. The CDR3 DNA reads as TGTGCCAGTAGCGACAGGGGATCATATGGCTACACCTTC. The complete variable domain, with remaining parts taken from reference TRBV19 and TRBJ1-2, reads DGGITQSPKYLFRKEGQNVTLSCEQNLNHDAMYWYRQDPGQGLRLIYYSQIVNDFQKGDIAEGYSVSREKKESFPLTVTSAQKNPTAFYLCASSDRGSYGYTFGSGTRLTVV.

A remark on this clone: At the DNA level, this CDR3 is encoded by other sequences in the same sample as well. This sequence joins TRBV15 and TRBJ1-2, with 8 bases identical to TRBD1. Germline V gives CDR1 LNHNV, CDR2 YYDKDF (reference sequence). The CDR3 has 13 residues. Trimming at V came to 3 bases and at J to 7 bases, leaving 4 bases not matched to a gene. The CDR3 loop reads CATSRDRAGGYTF. CDR3 coding DNA: TGTGCCACCAGCAGGGACAGGGCTGGTGGCTACACCTTC.

V gene TRBV18 combines with J gene TRBJ1-3; D gene uncertain. The CDR3 is made up of 16 amino acids. Germline V gene data show CDR1 as KGHSH and CDR2 as LQKENI. Trimming left V 3 bases short and J 0 bases short, with 12 bases between. The CDR3 DNA follows: TGTGCCAGCTCACCCGGAGGAAGAAGCTCTGGAAACACCATATATTTT. The encoded protein is CASSPGGRSSGNTIYF.

This chain uses TRBV5-6 with TRBJ1-1; 9 bases are shared with TRBD1. CDR1 SGHDT and CDR2 YYEEEE come from the germline V gene. This CDR3 comprises 16 residues. V shed 3 bases and J 2 bases; nucleotides not matched to a gene: 8. The CDR3 region is CASSSQGAHRNTEAFF. The CDR3, as DNA: TGTGCCAGCAGCTCACAGGGGGCCCACCGCAACACTGAAGCTTTCTTT.

This sequence joins TRBV5-1 and TRBJ1-2; perhaps TRBD1 as D (6 bases). From germline, CDR1 is SGHRS and CDR2 YFSETQ. Trimming cost V 3 bases and J 2 bases, with 11 bases left between them. The CDR3 has 14 residues. DNA of the CDR3: TGCGCCAGCAGCTCGCCTGGGACAAACTATGGCTACACCTTC. It codes for CASSSPGTNYGYTF. Using reference TRBV5-1 and TRBJ1-2 for the parts outside the CDR3, the full variable domain is KAGVTQTPRYLIKTRGQQVTLSCSPISGHRSVSWYQQTPGQGLQFLFEYFSETQRNKGNFPGRFSGRQFSNSRSEMNVSTLELGDSALYLCASSSPGTNYGYTFGSGTRLTVV.

This clone was detected only once. The chain joins TRBV7-8 to TRBJ1-6; unclear D gene. The CDR3 has 12 residues. V dropped 9 bases and J dropped 8 bases, with 11 bases sitting between them. Per the germline V gene, CDR1 is SGHVS and CDR2 is FQNEAQ. The CDR3 DNA reads as TGTGCCAGTGGGCAGCTTGATTCACCCCTCCACTTT. This encodes CASGQLDSPLHF.

The CDR3 nucleotides read TGCGCCAGCAGCTTGCTGGCTAGCGGGACGACAGATACGCAGTATTTT. Protein sequence: CASSLLASGTTDTQYF. V usage is TRBV5-1 and J usage is TRBJ2-3, with 9 bases identical to TRBD2. Germline loops: CDR1 SGHRS, CDR2 YFSETQ. V shed 1 base and J 3 bases; nucleotides not matched to a gene: 6. The CDR3 loop spans 16 amino acids.

The V and J genes are TRBV7-8 and TRBJ2-7, with 7 bases matching TRBD1. Germline values: CDR1 SGHVS, CDR2 FQNEAQ. V was pared by 5 bases and J by 0 bases, with 7 bases of the junction left unmatched. This CDR3 comprises 15 residues. The CDR3 loop reads CASSRYRGSSYEQYF. The CDR3 region has the DNA TGTGCCAGCAGCAGGTACAGGGGCAGCTCCTACGAGCAGTACTTC.

This chain links TRBV18 with TRBJ2-6, with D possibly being TRBD1 (5 bases). Trimming left V 3 bases short and J 0 bases short, with 6 bases between. Germline V lookup: CDR1 KGHSH, CDR2 LQKENI. The CDR3 consists of 15 residues. CDR3 sequence (DNA): TGTGCCAGCTCACCGGACAACTCTGGGGCCAACGTCCTGACTTTC. Protein product: CASSPDNSGANVLTF.

The chain couples TRBV7-3 to TRBJ2-1; 10 bases agree with TRBD1. CDR3 length: 15 amino acids. Germline CDR1 is SGHTA and CDR2 is FQGTGA. After removal of 4 bases from V and 2 bases from J, the junction contained 2 bases not matched to a gene. DNA of the CDR3: TGTGCCAGCAGCTACGGGACAGGGGCCTACAATGAGCAGTTCTTC. Translation gives CASSYGTGAYNEQFF. The whole variable domain, remainder taken from reference TRBV7-3 and TRBJ2-1, is GAGVSQTPSNKVTEKGKYVELRCDPISGHTALYWYRQSLGQGPEFLIYFQGTGAADDSGLPNDRFFAVRPEGSVSTLKIQRTERGDSAVYLCASSYGTGAYNEQFFGPGTRLTVL.

This clone has only a few counts. The chain is built from TRBV18 and TRBJ1-1; maybe TRBD1 (5 bases). V shed 3 bases and J shed 1 base, with 15 bases lying between them. CDR3 length: 16 amino acids. Per germline, CDR1 KGHSH and CDR2 LQKENI. The CDR3 DNA reads TGTGCCAGCTCACCGAAGGAGGGGATTGGGAACACTGAAGCTTTCTTT. Translated: CASSPKEGIGNTEAFF.

The gene calls are TRBV27 and TRBJ1-5, with D perhaps TRBD1 (5 bases). CDR1 is MNHEY, CDR2 SMNVEV, per germline (reference sequence). The CDR3 loop spans 14 amino acids. The V end lost 5 bases, the J end lost 4 bases, and 12 bases lay between the germline ends. The CDR3 coding sequence is TGTGCCAGCAGTCCCCAGGGTACTAATCAGCCCCAGCATTTT. As protein: CASSPQGTNQPQHF.

The V call is TRBV7-3, the J call TRBJ1-2, with TRBD1 matching over 9 bases. Trimming took 2 bases from V and 5 from J; bases not matched to a gene: 6. The CDR3 is made up of 15 amino acids. Germline values: CDR1 SGHTA, CDR2 FQGTGA. CDR3 bases: TGTGCCAGCAGCTTAGCACCCGGGACAGGGTATGGCTACACCTTC. The encoded protein is CASSLAPGTGYGYTF.

This clone was seen just once. For the CDR3, the DNA is TGTGCCAGCAGACAAGACAGGTCCTACAATGAGCAGTTCTTC. This translates into CASRQDRSYNEQFF. The chain couples TRBV6-5 to TRBJ2-1; possible D gene TRBD1, 6 bases. Germline-derived CDR1 and CDR2 are MNHEY and SVGAGI. There are 14 residues in the CDR3. The V end was cut by 6 bases, the J end by 1 base, with 10 bases between.

The rearrangement joins TRBV28 to TRBJ2-7; possibly TRBD1 for D (6 bases). Germline loops: CDR1 MDHEN, CDR2 SYDVKM. The germline V and J ends were trimmed by 7 bases and 6 bases, with 13 bases remaining between them. This CDR3 has 12 amino acids. This CDR3 is CASTPGAGEQYF. As DNA, the CDR3 is TGTGCCAGCACCCCAGGGGCGGGCGAGCAGTACTTC.

The chain joins TRBV18 to TRBJ1-2, with TRBD1 as a possible D gene (6 bases). V was clipped by 3 bases and J by 8 bases, with 13 bases between them. Germline assignment: CDR1 KGHSH and CDR2 LQKENI. The CDR3 is 13 amino acids. CDR3 protein: CASSPKQGAGYTF. CDR3 nucleotide sequence: TGTGCCAGCTCACCTAAACAGGGAGCCGGCTACACCTTC.

This clone was found a few times. The V call is TRBV15, the J call TRBJ1-4; TRBD1 matches 8 bases. The CDR3 has 17 residues. With V trimmed by 0 bases and J by 0 bases, 3 bases remained unmatched. The germline V gene encodes CDR1 LNHNV and CDR2 YYDKDF (reference sequence). The CDR3: CATSRDRGQATNEKLFF. In nucleotides, the CDR3 is TGTGCCACCAGCAGAGATCGGGGACAGGCAACTAATGAAAAACTGTTTTTT.

The V and J genes are TRBV7-9 and TRBJ2-1, with 14 bases that match TRBD2. V shed 4 bases and J 8 bases; nucleotides not matched to a gene: 7. The CDR3 is made up of 16 amino acids. CDR1 and CDR2 from the germline V gene are SEHNR and FQNEAQ (reference sequence). The CDR3 coding sequence is TGTGCCAGCAGCTCGGGACTAGCGGGGGACCCGGATGAGCAGTTCTTC. Translating gives CASSSGLAGDPDEQFF.

V and J are TRBV7-9 and TRBJ1-4; no definite D call. The CDR3 runs 15 residues. Germline V gene lookup returns CDR1 SEHNR and CDR2 FQNEAQ (reference sequence). Trimming took off 1 base at V and 4 bases at J, with 10 bases between the two ends. This CDR3 reads CASSLDPAGNEKLFF. CDR3 in DNA: TGTGCCAGCAGCTTAGATCCGGCGGGTAATGAAAAACTGTTTTTT.

The CDR3 DNA reads TGTGCCACAAGGCCGGACTCTAACACCGGGGAGCTGTTTTTT. Protein: CATRPDSNTGELFF. This rearrangement joins TRBV7-3 to TRBJ2-2; maybe TRBD2 (5 bases). The CDR3 is 14 residues long. Germline V gives CDR1 SGHTA, CDR2 FQGTGA. V dropped 10 bases and J dropped 2 bases, with 14 bases sitting between them.

The rearrangement uses TRBV10-3 and TRBJ2-7, with D maybe TRBD2 (5 bases). Trimming stripped 0 bases from V and 0 bases from J, with 15 bases between. This CDR3 comprises 17 residues. Germline loops: CDR1 ENHRY, CDR2 SYGVKD. The CDR3 DNA reads TGTGCCATCAGTGAGTCGAGTATCGGGGTCCTCTCCTACGAGCAGTACTTC. Translation: CAISESSIGVLSYEQYF.

The CDR3 DNA is TGTGCCAGTATGGGGCAGGGGGCTAACATTCAGTACTTC. Translation gives CASMGQGANIQYF. V is TRBV19 and J is TRBJ2-4; TRBD1 matches at 8 bases. This CDR3 is 13 amino acids long. The junction had 6 bases not matched to a gene; V was cut back by 7 bases and J by 7 bases. CDR1 is LNHDA and CDR2 is SQIVND in the germline V gene (reference sequence). Looking up the rest from reference TRBV19 and TRBJ2-4 gives the full variable domain: DGGITQSPKYLFRKEGQNVTLSCEQNLNHDAMYWYRQDPGQGLRLIYYSQIVNDFQKGDIAEGYSVSREKKESFPLTVTSAQKNPTAFYLCASMGQGANIQYFGAGTRLSVL.

This chain joins TRBV19 and TRBJ2-3, with TRBD2 matching over 12 bases. CDR1 is LNHDA and CDR2 is SQIVND in the germline V gene (reference sequence). The junction had 7 bases not matched to a gene; V was cut back by 3 bases and J by 0 bases. This CDR3 contains 18 residues. This CDR3 reads CASSILAGGAASTDTQYF. In DNA form, the CDR3 reads TGTGCCAGTAGTATCCTAGCGGGGGGGGCGGCTAGCACAGATACGCAGTATTTT.

V and J are TRBV18 and TRBJ2-5, with a tentative D call TRBD1 (6 bases). CDR1 is KGHSH, CDR2 LQKENI, per germline. There are 14 residues in the CDR3. V lost 3 bases, J lost 5 bases, and 13 bases lay in between. The CDR3 reads CASSPRTARETQYF. In DNA, the CDR3 is TGTGCCAGCTCACCCCGGACAGCGAGGGAGACCCAGTACTTC.

The chain couples TRBV7-6 to TRBJ1-4; D remains ambiguous. The CDR3 covers 13 residues. CDR1 SGHVS and CDR2 FNYEAQ come from the germline V gene. Trimming took off 2 bases at V and 13 bases at J, with 14 bases between the two ends. The CDR3, as DNA: TGTGCCAGCAGCTTACCAGGCTCCCAGGCACTGTTTTTT. As protein: CASSLPGSQALFF.

This clone was seen a handful of times. The rearrangement joins TRBV6-5 to TRBJ2-1; 10 nucleotides agree with TRBD1. The length of the CDR3 is 15 residues. Germline loops: CDR1 MNHEY, CDR2 SVGAGI. Germline trimming cut 7 bases from V and 8 bases from J; bases unmatched to any gene: 11. The DNA of the CDR3 is TGTGCCAGCACCCGACAGGGGGCCGTGTTTGATGAGCAGTTCTTC. Translating gives CASTRQGAVFDEQFF.

The chain links TRBV27 to TRBJ1-6; TRBD1 matches 7 bases. The CDR3 runs 14 residues. J gave up 5 bases and V 8 bases, and 6 bases lay outside the gene matches. Germline V lookup: CDR1 MNHEY, CDR2 SMNVEV (reference sequence). CDR3 DNA: TGTGCCAGCCGATGGACAGGCGATAATTCACCCCTCCACTTT. The encoded protein is CASRWTGDNSPLHF.